Listed here are 8 T cell receptor beta chains from one sample, sequenced in a study of cytomegalovirus exposure and HLA in healthy donors. 60 Vbeta and 13 Jbeta primers were used in PCR. The assay was immunoSEQ multiplex PCR, and TCRdb's table has in-frame clones only and misses some. The sample comprises about 160,000 clones, roughly 84% of which are singletons, and more than 1.5% rests with the top ten. Sequencing was done on a sample of PBMCs. The receptors come from a man younger than 30 in good health and CMV-seronegative.

Only a few counts were recorded for this clone. The rearrangement links TRBV25-1 to TRBJ2-4; TRBD1 might be the D (5 bases). The CDR3 runs 12 residues. V lost 3 bases and J 15 bases, leaving 15 bases between the germline ends. Germline V CDR1 and CDR2: MGHDK, SYGVNS. The CDR3, as DNA: TGTGCCAGCAGTGACCGTCCAGGGCGGACGTACTTC. It encodes CASSDRPGRTYF.

This clone was recorded once. The chain recombines TRBV28 with TRBJ1-2; 7 nucleotides agree with TRBD1. This CDR3 region has 14 residues. The V segment lost 6 bases and the J segment 2 bases; nucleotides outside the gene matches: 6. Germline loops: CDR1 MDHEN, CDR2 SYDVKM. CDR3: CASSPDRTNYGYTF. The CDR3 nucleotides are TGTGCCAGCAGCCCGGACAGGACCAACTATGGCTACACCTTC.

This clone has a handful of counts. The chain combines TRBV6-4 with TRBJ2-1, with D perhaps TRBD2 (6 bases). CDR1 and CDR2 from the germline V gene are MRHNA and SNTAGT. There are 15 residues in the CDR3. Trimming pared 0 bases from V and 5 bases from J, leaving 11 bases between. The CDR3 nucleotides are TGTGCCAGCAGTGACTCCCTCGGAGGGCACAATGAGCAGTTCTTC. Translating it yields CASSDSLGGHNEQFF.

The rearrangement uses TRBV4-3 and TRBJ2-2, with D tentatively TRBD2 (6 bases). This CDR3 contains 17 residues. The V end lost 0 bases, the J end lost 1 base, and 12 bases lay between the germline ends. Per the germline V gene, CDR1 is LGHNA and CDR2 is YSLEER. CDR3: CASSQEGTSLNTGELFF. The CDR3 coding sequence is TGCGCCAGCAGCCAAGAGGGGACTTCCCTGAACACCGGGGAGCTGTTTTTT.

This clone was seen more than once but under ten times. This chain joins TRBV25-1 and TRBJ2-2; possibly TRBD1 for D (6 bases). Germline-derived CDR1 and CDR2 are MGHDK and SYGVNS. V was trimmed by 5 bases and J by 1 base, leaving 11 bases between them. The CDR3 spans 15 residues. The chain's CDR3 is CASSPTGKNTGELFF. CDR3 DNA: TGTGCCAGCAGTCCGACAGGAAAGAACACCGGGGAGCTGTTTTTT.

The chain employs TRBV19 and TRBJ2-7; 10 bases fit TRBD1. V shed 1 base, J shed 4 bases, and the junction held 4 bases outside the gene matches. The CDR3 loop spans 15 amino acids. The germline V gene has CDR1 LNHDA and CDR2 SQIVND (reference sequence). In DNA form, the CDR3 reads TGTGCCAGTAGTATAGGCGGACAGGGGGGATACGAGCAGTACTTC. Its protein is CASSIGGQGGYEQYF. The full variable domain, its missing parts supplied by reference TRBV19 and TRBJ2-7, is DGGITQSPKYLFRKEGQNVTLSCEQNLNHDAMYWYRQDPGQGLRLIYYSQIVNDFQKGDIAEGYSVSREKKESFPLTVTSAQKNPTAFYLCASSIGGQGGYEQYFGPGTRLTVT.

This clone was counted only a few times. The J gene is TRBJ1-1, the V gene TRBV28, with 10 bases aligning to TRBD1. CDR1 is MDHEN and CDR2 is SYDVKM in the germline V gene. The V gene end was trimmed by 4 bases and the J gene end by 6 bases; junction bases not matched to a gene: 8. The CDR3 loop spans 15 amino acids. The CDR3 loop is CASSSPGQGLAEAFF. The CDR3 nucleotides read TGTGCCAGCAGTTCCCCGGGACAGGGGTTGGCTGAAGCTTTCTTT.

This chain connects TRBV19 to TRBJ1-3, with a weak D call TRBD1 (5 bases). The V gene's germline CDR1 is LNHDA and CDR2 SQIVND (reference sequence). V gave up 6 bases and J gave up 0 bases, with 15 bases separating them. The CDR3 loop spans 16 amino acids. CDR3 in DNA: TGTGCCAGTAGCAGGGACTTTCTCTACTCTGGAAACACCATATATTTT. This sequence encodes CASSRDFLYSGNTIYF.